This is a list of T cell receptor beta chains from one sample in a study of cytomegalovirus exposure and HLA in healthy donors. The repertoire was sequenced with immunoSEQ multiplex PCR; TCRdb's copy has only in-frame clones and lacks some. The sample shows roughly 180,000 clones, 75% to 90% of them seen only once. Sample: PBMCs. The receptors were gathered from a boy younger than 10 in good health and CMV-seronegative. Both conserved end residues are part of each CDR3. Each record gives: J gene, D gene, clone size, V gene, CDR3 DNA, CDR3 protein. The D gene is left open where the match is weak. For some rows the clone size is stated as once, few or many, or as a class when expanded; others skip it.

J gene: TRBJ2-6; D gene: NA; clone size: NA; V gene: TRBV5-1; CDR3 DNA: TGCGCCAGCGGCTTAAACCCTGCGGGGTCTGGGGCCAACGTCCTGACTTTC; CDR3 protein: CASGLNPAGSGANVLTF
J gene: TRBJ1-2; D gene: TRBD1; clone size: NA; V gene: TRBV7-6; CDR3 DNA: TGTGCCAGCAGCAGGGACAGGGATGGCGGCTACACCTTC; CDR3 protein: CASSRDRDGGYTF
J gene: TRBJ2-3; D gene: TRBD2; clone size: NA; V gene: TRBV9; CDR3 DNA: TGTGCCAGCAGCGCCAGGACTAGCGGGCAAAGGGGGGACACAGATACGCAGTATTTT; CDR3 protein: CASSARTSGQRGDTDTQYF
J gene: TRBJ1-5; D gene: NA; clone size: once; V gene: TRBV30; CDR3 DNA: TGTGCCTGGAGTGCATCCCCAGATCAGCCCCAGCATTTT; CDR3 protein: CAWSASPDQPQHF
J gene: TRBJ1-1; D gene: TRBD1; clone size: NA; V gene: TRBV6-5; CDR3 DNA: TGTGCCAGCAGTCCAGGGGGTCCTCGGGGTGAAGCTTTCTTT; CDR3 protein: CASSPGGPRGEAFF
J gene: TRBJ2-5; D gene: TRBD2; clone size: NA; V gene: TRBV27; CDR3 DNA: TGTGCCAGCAGTAGGACTAGACAAGAGACCCAGTACTTC; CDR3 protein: CASSRTRQETQYF
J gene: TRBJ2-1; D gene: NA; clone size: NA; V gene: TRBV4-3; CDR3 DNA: TGCGCCAGCAGCCAAGAGAACACAAACCGCTACAATGAGCAGTTCTTC; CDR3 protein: CASSQENTNRYNEQFF
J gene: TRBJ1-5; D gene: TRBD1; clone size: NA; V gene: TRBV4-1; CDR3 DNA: TGCGCCAGCAGCCAACCCTCAGGGGGCGTTCAGCCCCAGCATTTT; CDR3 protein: CASSQPSGGVQPQHF
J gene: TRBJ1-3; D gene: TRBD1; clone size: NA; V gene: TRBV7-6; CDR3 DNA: TGTGCCAGCAGCTTAGCCGGGACAGGGGGCACGGGAAACACCATATATTTT; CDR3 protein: CASSLAGTGGTGNTIYF
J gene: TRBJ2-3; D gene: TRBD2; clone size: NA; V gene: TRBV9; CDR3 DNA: TGTGCCAGCAGCGTAGCACTAGCGGGGGGCACAGATACGCAGTATTTT; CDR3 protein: CASSVALAGGTDTQYF
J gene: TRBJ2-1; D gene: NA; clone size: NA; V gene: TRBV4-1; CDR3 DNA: TGCGCCAGCAGCCAAGTCTGGACTGGTCTTAATGAGCAGTTCTTC; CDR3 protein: CASSQVWTGLNEQFF
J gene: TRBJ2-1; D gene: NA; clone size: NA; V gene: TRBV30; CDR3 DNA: TGTGCCTGGAGTGTACTCTGGACTGAGAAGTCACACAATGAGCAGTTCTTC; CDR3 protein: CAWSVLWTEKSHNEQFF
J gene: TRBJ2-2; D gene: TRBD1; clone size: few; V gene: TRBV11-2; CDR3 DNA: TGTGCCAGCAGTGTGGGACAGGGGGCTACCGGGGAGCTGTTTTTT; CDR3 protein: CASSVGQGATGELFF
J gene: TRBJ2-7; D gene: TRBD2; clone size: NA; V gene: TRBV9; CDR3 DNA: TGTGCCAGCAGCTCAGCGGGAGGACCAGGCAACGAGCAGTACTTC; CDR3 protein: CASSSAGGPGNEQYF
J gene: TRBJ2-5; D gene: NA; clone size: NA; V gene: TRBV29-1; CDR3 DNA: TGCAGCGTTTCGGACCAACGGGGGGAGACCCAGTACTTC; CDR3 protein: CSVSDQRGETQYF
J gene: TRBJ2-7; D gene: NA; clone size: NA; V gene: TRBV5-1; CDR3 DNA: TGCGCCAGCAGCCATACGACAGGGAGGTTATTCCACGAGCAGTACTTC; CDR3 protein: CASSHTTGRLFHEQYF
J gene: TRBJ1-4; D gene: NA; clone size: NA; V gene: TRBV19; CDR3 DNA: TGTGCCAGTTCCAGCGAGACTAATGAAAAACTGTTTTTT; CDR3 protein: CASSSETNEKLFF
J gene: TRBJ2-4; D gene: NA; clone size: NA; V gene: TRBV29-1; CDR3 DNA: TGCAGCGTTGGACTTCTAGCCAAAAACATTCAGTACTTC; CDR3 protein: CSVGLLAKNIQYF
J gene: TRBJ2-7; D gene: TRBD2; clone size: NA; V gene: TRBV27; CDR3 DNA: TGTGCCAGCAGTTTATCGAAGCTAGCGGGAGTCGAGCAGTACTTC; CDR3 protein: CASSLSKLAGVEQYF
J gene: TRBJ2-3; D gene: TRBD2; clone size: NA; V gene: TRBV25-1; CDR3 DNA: TGTGCCAGCAGTGGGGGACTAGCGGGAGGGCCACAACGGCAGTATTTT; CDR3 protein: CASSGGLAGGPQRQYF
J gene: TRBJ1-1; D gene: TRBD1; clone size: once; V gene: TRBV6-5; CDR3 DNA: TGTGCCAGCAGTTACCCGACAGGGGGCCCGACTGAAGCTTTCTTT; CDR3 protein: CASSYPTGGPTEAFF
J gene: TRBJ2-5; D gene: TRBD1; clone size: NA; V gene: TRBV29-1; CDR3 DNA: TGCAGCGTTGAACGACAGGGTCGGGAGACCCAGTACTTC; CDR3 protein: CSVERQGRETQYF
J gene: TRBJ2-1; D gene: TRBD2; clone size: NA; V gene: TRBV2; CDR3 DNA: TGTGCCAGCAGTGAAGACTTAGCGGGAGGGCTGAATGAGCAGTTCTTC; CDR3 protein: CASSEDLAGGLNEQFF
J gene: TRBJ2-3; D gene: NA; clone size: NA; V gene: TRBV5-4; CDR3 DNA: TGTGCCAGCAGTTCCCCAGGGGAGATGGCAGATACGCAGTATTTT; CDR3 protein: CASSSPGEMADTQYF
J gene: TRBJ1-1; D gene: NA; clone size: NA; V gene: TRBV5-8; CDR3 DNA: TGTGCCAGCAGCGGTTTGGCAGGGTACACTGAAGCTTTCTTT; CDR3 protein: CASSGLAGYTEAFF
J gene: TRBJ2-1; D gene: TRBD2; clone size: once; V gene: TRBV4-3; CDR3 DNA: TGCGCCAGCAGCCAAGATCCTAGCGGGAGTGATGAGCAGTTCTTC; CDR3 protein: CASSQDPSGSDEQFF
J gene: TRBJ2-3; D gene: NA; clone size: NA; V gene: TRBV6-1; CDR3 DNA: TGTGCCAGCAGTGATATCGTGACAGATACGCAGTATTTT; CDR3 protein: CASSDIVTDTQYF
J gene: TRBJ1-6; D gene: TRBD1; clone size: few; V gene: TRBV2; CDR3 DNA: TGTGCCAGCAGGGCAGACAGGGGTGGGTATAATTCACCCCTCCACTTT; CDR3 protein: CASRADRGGYNSPLHF
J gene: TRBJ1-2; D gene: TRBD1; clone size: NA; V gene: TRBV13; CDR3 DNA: TGTGCCAGCAGCTCCGGGACAGCCACCGCTAACTATGGCTACACCTTC; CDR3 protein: CASSSGTATANYGYTF
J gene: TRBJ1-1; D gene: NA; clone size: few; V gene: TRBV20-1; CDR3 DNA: TGCAGTGCTGACTCCGGGACTTGGGCTTTCTTT; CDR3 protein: CSADSGTWAFF
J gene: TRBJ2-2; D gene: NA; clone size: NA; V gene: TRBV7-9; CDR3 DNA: TGTGCCAGCAGCTTACCTACAGGGATTAACACCGGGGAGCTGTTTTTT; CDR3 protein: CASSLPTGINTGELFF
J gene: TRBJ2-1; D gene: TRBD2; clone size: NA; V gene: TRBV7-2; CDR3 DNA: TGTGCCAGCAGCTTACCGACTAGCGGGGGATCCTACAATGAGCAGTTCTTC; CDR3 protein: CASSLPTSGGSYNEQFF
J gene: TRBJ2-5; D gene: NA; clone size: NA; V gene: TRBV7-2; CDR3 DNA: TGTGCCAGCAGCTTAGCCTTCGGTGCTAGAATCCAGTACTTC; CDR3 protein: CASSLAFGARIQYF
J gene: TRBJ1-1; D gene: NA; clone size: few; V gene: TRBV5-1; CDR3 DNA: TGCGCCAGCAGCTTCCCAGGGGAAAGGGCTTTCTTT; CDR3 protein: CASSFPGERAFF
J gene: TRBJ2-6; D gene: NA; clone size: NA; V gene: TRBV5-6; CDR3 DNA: TGTGCCAGCAGCCGCGTGAGCTCTGGGGCCAACGTCCTGACTTTC; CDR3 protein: CASSRVSSGANVLTF
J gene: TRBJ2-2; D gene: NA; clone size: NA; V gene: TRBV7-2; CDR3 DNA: TGTGCCAGCAGCTTAGTAGGAGGGCCGGGCACCGGGGAGCTGTTTTTT; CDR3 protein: CASSLVGGPGTGELFF
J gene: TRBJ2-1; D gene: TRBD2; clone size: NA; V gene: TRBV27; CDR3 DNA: TGTGCCAGTCGACTAGCGGGATTCAATGAGCAGTTCTTC; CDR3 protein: CASRLAGFNEQFF
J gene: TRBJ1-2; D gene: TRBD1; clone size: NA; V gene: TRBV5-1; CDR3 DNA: TGCGCCAGCAGCTTGGCCACAGGGGGCGACTATGGCTACACCTTC; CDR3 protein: CASSLATGGDYGYTF
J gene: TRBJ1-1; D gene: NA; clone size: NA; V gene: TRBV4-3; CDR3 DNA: TGCGCCAGCAGCCAAGATCACAGGGCCACTGAAGCTTTCTTT; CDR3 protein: CASSQDHRATEAFF
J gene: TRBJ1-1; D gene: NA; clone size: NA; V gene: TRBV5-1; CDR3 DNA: TGCGCCAGCAGCTTGCAGGGAAGGGCTGAAGCTTTCTTT; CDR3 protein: CASSLQGRAEAFF
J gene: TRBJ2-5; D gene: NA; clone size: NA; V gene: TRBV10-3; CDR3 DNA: TGTGCCATCAGTGAGGGAGGGAAGGGTTTTGAGACCCAGTACTTC; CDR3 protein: CAISEGGKGFETQYF
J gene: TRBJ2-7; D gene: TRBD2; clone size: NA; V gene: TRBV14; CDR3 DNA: TGTGCCAGCAGCCAAGTAGCCGGGACTAGCGCCTACGAGCAGTACTTC; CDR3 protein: CASSQVAGTSAYEQYF
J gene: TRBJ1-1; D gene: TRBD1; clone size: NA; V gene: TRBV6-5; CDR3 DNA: TGTGCCAGCATCAAGGCGGACAGGTGGAACACTGAAGCTTTCTTT; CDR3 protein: CASIKADRWNTEAFF
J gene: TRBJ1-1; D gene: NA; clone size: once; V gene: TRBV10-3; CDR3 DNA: TGTGCCATCAGTACGAAACCGGGACACAAGTTGAACACTGAAGCTTTCTTT; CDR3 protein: CAISTKPGHKLNTEAFF
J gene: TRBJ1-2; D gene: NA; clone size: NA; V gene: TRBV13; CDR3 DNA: TGTGCCAGCAGCTTAGCCAGCTATGGCTACACCTTC; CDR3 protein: CASSLASYGYTF
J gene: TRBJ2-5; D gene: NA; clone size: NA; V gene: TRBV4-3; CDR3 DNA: TGCGCCAGCAGCCAAGGACTATTCCAAGAGACCCAGTACTTC; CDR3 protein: CASSQGLFQETQYF
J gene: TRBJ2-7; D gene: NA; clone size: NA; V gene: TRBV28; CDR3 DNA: TGTGCCAGCAGCACAGGACAGTTGTTCCGCGAGCAGTACTTC; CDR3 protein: CASSTGQLFREQYF
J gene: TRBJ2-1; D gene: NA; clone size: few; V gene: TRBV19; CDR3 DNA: TGTGCCAGTAGTATAGATGCCGGGAGTAGCTTCAATGAGCAGTTCTTC; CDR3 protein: CASSIDAGSSFNEQFF
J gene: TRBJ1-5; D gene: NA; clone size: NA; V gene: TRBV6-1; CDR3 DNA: TGTGCCAGCAGTGAAATTAAGGCGTTCAGGGGTCAGCCCCAGCATTTT; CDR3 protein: CASSEIKAFRGQPQHF
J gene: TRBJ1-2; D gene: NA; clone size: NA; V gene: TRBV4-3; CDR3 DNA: TGCGCCAGCAGCCAAGAAGGCGTCGGGGAAGTAGATGGCTACACCTTC; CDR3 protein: CASSQEGVGEVDGYTF
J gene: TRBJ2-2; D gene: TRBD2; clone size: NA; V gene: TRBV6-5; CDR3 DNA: TGTGCCAGCAGTTACTCTTGGACTAGCTTCGGGGAGCTGTTTTTT; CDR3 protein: CASSYSWTSFGELFF
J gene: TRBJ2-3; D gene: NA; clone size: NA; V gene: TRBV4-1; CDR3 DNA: TGCGCCAGCAGCCGTCCGGGACTCATACAGACCACAGATACGCAGTATTTT; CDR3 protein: CASSRPGLIQTTDTQYF
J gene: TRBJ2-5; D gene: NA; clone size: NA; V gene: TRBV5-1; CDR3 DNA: TGCGCCAGCAGCTTGGTGGGCAGACCGGTAGAGACCCAGTACTTC; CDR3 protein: CASSLVGRPVETQYF